A selection of T cell receptor beta chains follows, all from one sample in a study of cytomegalovirus exposure and HLA in healthy donors. Assay used: immunoSEQ multiplex PCR; TCRdb lists only in-frame clones, some missing. The sample holds roughly 100,000 clones, about 80% seen once. The sample was PBMCs. Source of these receptors: a man between 25 and 39 years old in good health and CMV-seronegative. The CDR3 runs from the conserved cysteine through the conserved F or W. D genes are given only for firm matches. Clone size is shown for a subset of rows, as once, few, many or a class of expanded clone.

>TRBV28|TRBJ2-7|-|TRBD2
CGAMVSGGSYEQYF
TGTGGCGCCATGGTCAGCGGGGGCTCCTACGAGCAGTACTTC
>TRBV27|TRBJ1-1|-|-
CASSSRFDTEAFF
TGTGCCAGCAGTTCCAGGTTTGACACTGAAGCTTTCTTT
>TRBV4-2|TRBJ2-5|few|TRBD2
CASSQDTGGPETQYF
TGTGCCAGCAGCCAAGATACGGGAGGGCCGGAGACCCAGTACTTC
>TRBV11-2|TRBJ1-5|-|-
CASSLGEGFSNQPQHF
TGTGCCAGCAGCTTAGGGGAGGGGTTTAGCAATCAGCCCCAGCATTTT
>TRBV5-1|TRBJ1-2|-|TRBD1
CASSPGQGAFYGYTF
TGCGCCAGCAGTCCTGGCCAGGGGGCTTTCTATGGCTACACCTTC
>TRBV19|TRBJ2-1|-|-
CASSLVNEQFF
TGTGCCAGTAGCCTCGTCAATGAGCAGTTCTTC
>TRBV19|TRBJ2-3|-|-
CASSIATTDTQYF
TGTGCCAGTAGTATTGCTACGACAGATACGCAGTATTTT
>TRBV5-6|TRBJ1-2|-|-
CASNSGGWWYGYTF
TGTGCCAGCAACTCAGGCGGGTGGTGGTATGGCTACACCTTC
>TRBV30|TRBJ2-7|-|TRBD1
CAWSAAGTGSFYEQYF
TGTGCCTGGAGTGCCGCCGGGACAGGGTCGTTCTACGAGCAGTACTTC
>TRBV28|TRBJ1-1|-|-
CASSRGGANTEAFF
TGTGCCAGCAGTAGGGGGGGCGCGAACACTGAAGCTTTCTTT
>TRBV25-1|TRBJ2-2|-|-
CASLGKGLVSAGELFF
TGTGCCAGCCTTGGGAAGGGGCTAGTATCCGCCGGGGAGCTGTTTTTT
>TRBV29-1|TRBJ1-2|once|TRBD1
CSVAWDSYGYTF
TGCAGCGTTGCATGGGACAGCTATGGCTACACCTTC
>TRBV6-5|TRBJ1-3|-|TRBD1
CASRPQGGSGDTIYF
TGTGCCAGCAGACCTCAGGGGGGTAGCGGAGACACCATATATTTT
>TRBV6-1|TRBJ1-1|-|-
CASSPIDSRNTEAFF
TGTGCCAGCAGCCCAATAGACAGCAGAAACACTGAAGCTTTCTTT
>TRBV30|TRBJ1-4|-|-
CAWSPGSTPNEKLFF
TGTGCCTGGAGCCCGGGATCCACCCCTAATGAAAAACTGTTTTTT
>TRBV10-1|TRBJ2-2|-|-
CASSESFGVVGGELFF
TGCGCCAGCAGTGAGTCGTTCGGTGTAGTCGGCGGGGAGCTGTTTTTT
>TRBV28|TRBJ1-2|-|TRBD1
CASSLSGTGSYGYTF
TGTGCCAGCAGTTTATCCGGGACAGGGTCCTATGGCTACACCTTC